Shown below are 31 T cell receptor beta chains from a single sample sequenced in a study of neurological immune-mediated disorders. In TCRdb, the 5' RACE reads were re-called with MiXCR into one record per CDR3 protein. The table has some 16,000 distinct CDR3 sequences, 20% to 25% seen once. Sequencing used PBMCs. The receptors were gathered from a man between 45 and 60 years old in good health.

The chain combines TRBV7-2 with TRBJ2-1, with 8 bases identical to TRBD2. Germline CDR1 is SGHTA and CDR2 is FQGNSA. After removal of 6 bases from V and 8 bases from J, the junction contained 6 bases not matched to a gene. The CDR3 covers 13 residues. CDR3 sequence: CASSYRAGDEQFF. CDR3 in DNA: TGTGCCAGCAGTTATCGAGCGGGAGATGAGCAGTTCTTC.

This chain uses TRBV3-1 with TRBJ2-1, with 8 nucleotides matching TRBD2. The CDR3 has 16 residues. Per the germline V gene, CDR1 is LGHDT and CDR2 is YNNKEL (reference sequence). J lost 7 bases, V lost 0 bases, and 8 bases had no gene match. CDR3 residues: CASSQELSGSKNEQFF. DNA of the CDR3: TGTGCCAGCAGCCAAGAACTGAGCGGGAGTAAAAATGAGCAGTTCTTC.

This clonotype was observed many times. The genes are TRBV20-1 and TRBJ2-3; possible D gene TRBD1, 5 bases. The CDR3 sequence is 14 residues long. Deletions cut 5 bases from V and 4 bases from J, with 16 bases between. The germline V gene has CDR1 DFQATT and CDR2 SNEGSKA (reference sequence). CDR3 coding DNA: TGCAGTGCTCCCCGGCAGGGATTCGCAGATACGCAGTATTTT. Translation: CSAPRQGFADTQYF.

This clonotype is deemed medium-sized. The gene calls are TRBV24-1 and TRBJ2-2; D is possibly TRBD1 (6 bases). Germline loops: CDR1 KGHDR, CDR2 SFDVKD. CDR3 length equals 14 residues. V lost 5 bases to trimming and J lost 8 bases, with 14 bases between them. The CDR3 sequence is CATSAGTQFGELFF. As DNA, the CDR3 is TGTGCCACCAGTGCTGGGACACAATTTGGGGAGCTGTTTTTT.

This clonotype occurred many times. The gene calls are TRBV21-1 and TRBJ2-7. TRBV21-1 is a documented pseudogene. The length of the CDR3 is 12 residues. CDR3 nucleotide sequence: TGTGCCAGCACATGGCTATCGGACGAGCAGTACTTC. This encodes CASTWLSDEQYF.

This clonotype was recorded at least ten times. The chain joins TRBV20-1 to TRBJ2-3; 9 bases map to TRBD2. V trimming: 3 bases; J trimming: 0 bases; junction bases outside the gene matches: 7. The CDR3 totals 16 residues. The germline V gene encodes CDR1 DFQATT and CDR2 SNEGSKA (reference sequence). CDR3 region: CSASGLAGLSTDTQYF. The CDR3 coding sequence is TGCAGTGCTAGCGGCCTAGCGGGACTTAGCACAGATACGCAGTATTTT.

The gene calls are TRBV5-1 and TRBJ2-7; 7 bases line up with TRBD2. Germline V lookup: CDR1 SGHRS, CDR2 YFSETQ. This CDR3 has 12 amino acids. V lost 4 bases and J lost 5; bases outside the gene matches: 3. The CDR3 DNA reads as TGCGCCAGCAGCCCGGGAGGACACGAGCAGTACTTC. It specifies CASSPGGHEQYF.

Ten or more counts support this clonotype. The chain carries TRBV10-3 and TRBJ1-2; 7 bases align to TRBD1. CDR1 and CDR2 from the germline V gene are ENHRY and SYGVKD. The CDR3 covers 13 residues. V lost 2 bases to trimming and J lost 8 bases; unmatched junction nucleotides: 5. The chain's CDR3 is CAISEPGTDGYTF. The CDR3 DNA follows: TGTGCCATCAGTGAGCCTGGGACAGACGGCTACACCTTC.

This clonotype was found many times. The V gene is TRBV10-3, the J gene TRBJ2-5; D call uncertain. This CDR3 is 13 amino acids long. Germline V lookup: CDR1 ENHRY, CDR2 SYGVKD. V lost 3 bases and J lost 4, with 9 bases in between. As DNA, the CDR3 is TGTGCCATCAGTGAACGCGGTGGAGAGACCCAGTACTTC. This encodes CAISERGGETQYF.

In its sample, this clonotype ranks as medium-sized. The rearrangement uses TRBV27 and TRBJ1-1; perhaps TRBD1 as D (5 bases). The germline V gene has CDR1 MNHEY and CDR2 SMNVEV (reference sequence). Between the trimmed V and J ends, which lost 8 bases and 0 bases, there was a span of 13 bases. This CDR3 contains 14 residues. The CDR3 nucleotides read TGTGCCAGCTCCTTTGGCAGGGTGAACACTGAAGCTTTCTTT. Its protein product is CASSFGRVNTEAFF.

CDR3 nucleotides: TGTGCCAGCAGTGAGGGTCCGGGCCTCAACGAGCAGTACTTC. This translates into CASSEGPGLNEQYF. The V and J genes are TRBV2 and TRBJ2-7; D remains unclear. CDR3 length equals 14 residues. Germline assignment: CDR1 SNHLY and CDR2 FYNNEI. Trimming cost V 3 bases and J 5 bases, with 14 bases left between them.

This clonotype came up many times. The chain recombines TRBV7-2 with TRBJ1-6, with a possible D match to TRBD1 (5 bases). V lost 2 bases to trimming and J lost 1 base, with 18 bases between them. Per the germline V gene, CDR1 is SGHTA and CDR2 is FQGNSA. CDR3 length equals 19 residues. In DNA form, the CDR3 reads TGTGCCAGCAGCTTACCCCGTAGCAGGGTGCGGTCCTATAATTCACCCCTCCACTTT. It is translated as CASSLPRSRVRSYNSPLHF.

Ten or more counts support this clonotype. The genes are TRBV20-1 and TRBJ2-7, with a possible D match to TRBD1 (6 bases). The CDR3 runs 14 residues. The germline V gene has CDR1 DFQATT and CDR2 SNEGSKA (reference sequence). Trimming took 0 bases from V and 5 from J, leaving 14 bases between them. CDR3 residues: CSARDKRGSDEQYF. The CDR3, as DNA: TGCAGTGCTAGAGATAAGAGGGGGTCCGACGAGCAGTACTTC.

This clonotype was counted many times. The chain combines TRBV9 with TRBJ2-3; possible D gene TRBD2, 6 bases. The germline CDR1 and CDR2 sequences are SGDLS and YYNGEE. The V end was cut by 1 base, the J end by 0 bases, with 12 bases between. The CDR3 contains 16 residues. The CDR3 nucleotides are TGTGCCAGCAGCGTATCCGGCGGAGGGAGCACAGATACGCAGTATTTT. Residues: CASSVSGGGSTDTQYF.

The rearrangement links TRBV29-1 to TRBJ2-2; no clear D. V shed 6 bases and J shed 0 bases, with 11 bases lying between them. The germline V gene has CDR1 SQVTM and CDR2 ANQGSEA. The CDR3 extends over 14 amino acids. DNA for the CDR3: TGCAGCGTGACATTCTCCGCGAACACCGGGGAGCTGTTTTTT. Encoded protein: CSVTFSANTGELFF.

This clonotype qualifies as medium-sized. The CDR3 DNA follows: TGTGCCAGCAGCTCAAGACTTCAAGAGACCCAGTACTTC. Translating gives CASSSRLQETQYF. The chain couples TRBV7-2 to TRBJ2-5; D is unresolved. The germline V and J ends were trimmed by 4 bases and 2 bases, with 8 bases remaining between them. The CDR3 has 13 residues. CDR1 is SGHTA, CDR2 FQGNSA, per germline.

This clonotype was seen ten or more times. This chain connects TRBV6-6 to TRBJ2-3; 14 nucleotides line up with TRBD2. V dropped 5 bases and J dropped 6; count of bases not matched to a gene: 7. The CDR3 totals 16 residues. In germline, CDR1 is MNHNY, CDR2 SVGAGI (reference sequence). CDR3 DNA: TGTGCCAGCAGTCTGGGACTAGCGGGAGACCTGGATACGCAGTATTTT. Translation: CASSLGLAGDLDTQYF.

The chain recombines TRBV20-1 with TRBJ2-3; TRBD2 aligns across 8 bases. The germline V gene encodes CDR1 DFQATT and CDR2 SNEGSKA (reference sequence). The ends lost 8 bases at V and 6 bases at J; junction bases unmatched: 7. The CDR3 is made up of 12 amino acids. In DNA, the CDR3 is TGCAGTTACCAAGCGGGAGTGGATACGCAGTATTTT. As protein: CSYQAGVDTQYF.

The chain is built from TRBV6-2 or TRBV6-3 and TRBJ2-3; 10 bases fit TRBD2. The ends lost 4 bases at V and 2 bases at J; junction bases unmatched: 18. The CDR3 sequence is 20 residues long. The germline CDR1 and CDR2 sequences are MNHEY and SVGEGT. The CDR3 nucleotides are TGTGCCAGCAGTTTCTCCTACGACAGGGGACTAGCGCTGGTCACAGATACGCAGTATTTT. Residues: CASSFSYDRGLALVTDTQYF.

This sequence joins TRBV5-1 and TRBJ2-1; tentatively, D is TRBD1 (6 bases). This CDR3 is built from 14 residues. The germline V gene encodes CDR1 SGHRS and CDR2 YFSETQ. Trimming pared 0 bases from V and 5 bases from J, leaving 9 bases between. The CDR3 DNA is TGCGCCAGCAGCTTGGACAGGGCCGACAATGAGCAGTTCTTC. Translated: CASSLDRADNEQFF.

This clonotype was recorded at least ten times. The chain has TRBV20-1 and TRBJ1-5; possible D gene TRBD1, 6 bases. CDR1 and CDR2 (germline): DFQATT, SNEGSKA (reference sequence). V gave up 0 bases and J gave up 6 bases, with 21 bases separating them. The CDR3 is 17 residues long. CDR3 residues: CSARDSGLGGQVQPQHF. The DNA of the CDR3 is TGCAGTGCTAGAGATTCCGGGTTGGGGGGGCAGGTTCAGCCCCAGCATTTT.

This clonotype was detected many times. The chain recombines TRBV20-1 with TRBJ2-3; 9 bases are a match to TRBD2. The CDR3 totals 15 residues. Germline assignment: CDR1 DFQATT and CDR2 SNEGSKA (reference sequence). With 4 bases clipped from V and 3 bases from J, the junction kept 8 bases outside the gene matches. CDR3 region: CSATAASGTTDTQYF. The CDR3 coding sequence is TGCAGTGCTACGGCCGCTAGCGGGACTACAGATACGCAGTATTTT.

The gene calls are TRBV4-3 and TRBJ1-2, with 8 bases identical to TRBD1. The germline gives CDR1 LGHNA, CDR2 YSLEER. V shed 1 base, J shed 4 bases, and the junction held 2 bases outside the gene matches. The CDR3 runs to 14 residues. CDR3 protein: CASSQGQGPYGYTF. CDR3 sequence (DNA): TGCGCCAGCAGCCAAGGACAGGGGCCCTATGGCTACACCTTC.

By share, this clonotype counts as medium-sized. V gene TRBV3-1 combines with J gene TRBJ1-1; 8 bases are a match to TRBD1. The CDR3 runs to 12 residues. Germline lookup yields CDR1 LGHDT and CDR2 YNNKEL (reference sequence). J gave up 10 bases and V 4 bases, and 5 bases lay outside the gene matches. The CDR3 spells CASSPQQGGAFF. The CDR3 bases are TGTGCCAGCAGCCCCCAACAGGGGGGAGCTTTCTTT.

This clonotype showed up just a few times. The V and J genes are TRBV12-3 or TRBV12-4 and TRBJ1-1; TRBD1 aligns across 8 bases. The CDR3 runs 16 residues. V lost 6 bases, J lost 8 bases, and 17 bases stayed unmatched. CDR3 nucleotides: TGTGCCAGCAGCCGAACCCAGGGGGCGAGAGTAATGGAAGCTTTCTTT. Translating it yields CASSRTQGARVMEAFF.

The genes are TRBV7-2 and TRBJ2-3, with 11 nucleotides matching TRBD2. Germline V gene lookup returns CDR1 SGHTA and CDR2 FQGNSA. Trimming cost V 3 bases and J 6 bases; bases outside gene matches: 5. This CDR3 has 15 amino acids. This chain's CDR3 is CASSLGLAERDTQYF. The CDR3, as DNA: TGTGCCAGCAGCTTGGGACTAGCGGAGAGGGATACGCAGTATTTT.

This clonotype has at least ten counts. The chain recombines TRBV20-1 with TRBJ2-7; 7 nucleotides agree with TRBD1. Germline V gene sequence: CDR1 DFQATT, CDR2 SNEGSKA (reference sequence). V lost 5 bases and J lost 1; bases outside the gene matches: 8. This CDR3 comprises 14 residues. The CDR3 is CSAGRDSVSYEQYF. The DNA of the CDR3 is TGCAGTGCTGGCCGGGACAGTGTTTCCTACGAGCAGTACTTC.

In DNA, the CDR3 is TGTGCCAGCAGCTTAGTGGCGACTAGCGGGGGAGTATACGAGCAGTACTTC. The encoded protein is CASSLVATSGGVYEQYF. The rearrangement links TRBV7-9 to TRBJ2-7, with 12 positions matching TRBD2. The CDR3 sequence is 17 residues long. Germline CDR1 SEHNR, CDR2 FQNEAQ (reference sequence). J was trimmed by 4 bases and V by 1 base; bases with no gene match: 8.

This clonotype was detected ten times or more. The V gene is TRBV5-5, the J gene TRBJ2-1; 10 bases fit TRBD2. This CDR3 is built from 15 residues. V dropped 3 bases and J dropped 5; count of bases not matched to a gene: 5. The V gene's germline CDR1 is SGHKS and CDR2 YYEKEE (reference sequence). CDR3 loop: CASSWGGLADNEQFF. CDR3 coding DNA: TGTGCCAGCAGCTGGGGCGGACTAGCGGACAATGAGCAGTTCTTC.

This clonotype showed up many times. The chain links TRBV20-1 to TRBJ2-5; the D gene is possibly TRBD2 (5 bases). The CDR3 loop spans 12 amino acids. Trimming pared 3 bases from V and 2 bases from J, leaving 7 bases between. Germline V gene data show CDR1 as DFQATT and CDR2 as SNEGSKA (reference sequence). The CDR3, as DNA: TGCAGTGCTAGCGGGATACAAGAGACCCAGTACTTC. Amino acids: CSASGIQETQYF.

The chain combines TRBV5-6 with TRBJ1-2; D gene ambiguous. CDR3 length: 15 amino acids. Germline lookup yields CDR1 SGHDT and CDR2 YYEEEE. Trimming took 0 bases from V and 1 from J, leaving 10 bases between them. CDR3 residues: CASSLGRPINYGYTF. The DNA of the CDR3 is TGTGCCAGCAGCTTGGGTCGACCGATTAACTATGGCTACACCTTC.